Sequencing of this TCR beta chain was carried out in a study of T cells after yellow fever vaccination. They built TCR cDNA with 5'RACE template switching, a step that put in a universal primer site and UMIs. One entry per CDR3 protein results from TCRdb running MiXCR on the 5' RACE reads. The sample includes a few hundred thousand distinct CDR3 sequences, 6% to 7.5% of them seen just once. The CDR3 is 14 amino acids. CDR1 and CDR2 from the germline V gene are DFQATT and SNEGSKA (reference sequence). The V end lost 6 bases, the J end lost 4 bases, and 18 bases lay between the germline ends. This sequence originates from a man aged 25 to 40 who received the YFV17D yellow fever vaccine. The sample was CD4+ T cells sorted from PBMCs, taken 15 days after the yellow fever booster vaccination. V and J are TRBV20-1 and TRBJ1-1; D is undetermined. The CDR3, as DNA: TGCAGTGCCAGCCCGGCTCTTGCAGGCACTGAAGCTTTCTTT. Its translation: CSASPALAGTEAFF.